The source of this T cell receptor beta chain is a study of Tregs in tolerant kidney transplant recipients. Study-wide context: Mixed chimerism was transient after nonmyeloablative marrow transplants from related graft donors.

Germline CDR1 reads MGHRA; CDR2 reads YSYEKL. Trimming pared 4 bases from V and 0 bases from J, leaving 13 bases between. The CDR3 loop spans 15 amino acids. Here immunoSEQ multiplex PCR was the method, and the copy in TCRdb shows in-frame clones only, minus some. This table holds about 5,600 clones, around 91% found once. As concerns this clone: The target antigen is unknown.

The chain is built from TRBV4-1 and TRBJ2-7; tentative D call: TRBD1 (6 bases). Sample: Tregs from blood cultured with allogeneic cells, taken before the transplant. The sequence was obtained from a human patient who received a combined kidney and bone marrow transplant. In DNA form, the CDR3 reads TGCGCCAGCAGCCGGGCGGACAGCTTCTCCTACGAGCAGTACTTC. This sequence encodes CASSRADSFSYEQYF.